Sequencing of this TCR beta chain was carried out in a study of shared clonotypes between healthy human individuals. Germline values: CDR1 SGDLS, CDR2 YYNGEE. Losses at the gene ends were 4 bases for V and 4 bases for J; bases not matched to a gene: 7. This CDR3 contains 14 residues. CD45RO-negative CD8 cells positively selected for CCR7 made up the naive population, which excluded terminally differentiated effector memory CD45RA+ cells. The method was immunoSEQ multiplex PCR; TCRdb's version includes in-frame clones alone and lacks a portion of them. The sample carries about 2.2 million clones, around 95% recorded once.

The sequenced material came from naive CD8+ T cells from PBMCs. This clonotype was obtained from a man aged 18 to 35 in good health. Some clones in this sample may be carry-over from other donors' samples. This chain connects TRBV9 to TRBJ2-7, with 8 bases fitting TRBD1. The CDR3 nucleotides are TGTGCCAGCAGCCTACAAGGACAGGGTTACGAGCAGTACTTC. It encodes CASSLQGQGYEQYF.